Listed here are 28 T cell receptor beta chains from one sample, sequenced in a study of breast tumors, draining lymph nodes, adjacent tissues. TCRdb re-derived calls from the multiplex PCR reads in MiXCR, one entry per CDR3 protein. The sample holds about 130,000 distinct CDR3 sequences; less than 25% are singletons and the top ten take about 2.2%. Axillary draining lymph nodes of breast cancer patients supplied the node samples. Sequencing input: axillary lymph node tissue. The receptors come from a female donor with breast cancer. Some clones in this sample may be carry-over from other donors' samples.

In this sample, this clonotype turned up many times. The rearrangement links TRBV7-3 to TRBJ2-1, with 8 bases fitting TRBD2. V was clipped by 9 bases and J by 2 bases; unmatched bases: 9. The CDR3 is 15 residues long. Germline-derived CDR1 and CDR2 are SGHTA and FQGTGA. The DNA of the CDR3 is TGTGCCAGTTCGGCGGGAGGAAGTACCTACAATGAGCAGTTCTTC. Translated: CASSAGGSTYNEQFF.

The chain links TRBV11-2 to TRBJ2-1; TRBD2 matches at 13 bases. The ends lost 0 bases at V and 7 bases at J; junction bases unmatched: 3. Germline loops: CDR1 SGHAT, CDR2 FQNNGV. This CDR3 has 16 residues. CDR3: CASSLERTSGSNEQFF. DNA of the CDR3: TGTGCCAGCAGCTTAGAGAGGACTAGCGGGAGTAATGAGCAGTTCTTC. Supplemented by reference TRBV11-2 and TRBJ2-1, the full variable domain reads EAGVAQSPRYKIIEKRQSVAFWCNPISGHATLYWYQQILGQGPKLLIQFQNNGVVDDSQLPKDRFSAERLKGVDSTLKIQPAKLEDSAVYLCASSLERTSGSNEQFFGPGTRLTVL.

With respect to this clonotype: This may be a read error: a much more frequent sequence differs by one nucleotide. V and J are TRBV6-1 and TRBJ2-1; D is unclear. The ends were cut back, 4 bases at V and 6 bases at J, with 7 bases in the middle. The CDR3 runs to 12 residues. CDR1 is MNHNS, CDR2 SASEGT, per germline. The CDR3 nucleotides are TGTGCCAGCAGTGGGTATAGCAATGAGCAGTTCTTC. Its protein is CASSGYSNEQFF.

Ten or more counts support this clonotype. The V call is TRBV20-1, the J call TRBJ2-1; 9 bases are a match to TRBD2. CDR3 length equals 13 residues. The V gene end was trimmed by 8 bases and the J gene end by 9 bases; junction bases not matched to a gene: 11. CDR1 and CDR2 from the germline V gene are DFQATT and SNEGSKA (reference sequence). The DNA of the CDR3 is TGCAGTCCCCTGGGGCGGGAGGGCGGTGAGCAGTTCTTC. It specifies CSPLGREGGEQFF.

This clonotype was counted ten times or more. This chain uses TRBV5-1 with TRBJ2-1, with 8 bases identical to TRBD1. This CDR3 is built from 17 residues. J lost 5 bases, V lost 4 bases, and 14 bases had no gene match. Germline V lookup: CDR1 SGHRS, CDR2 YFSETQ. For the CDR3, the DNA is TGCGCCAGCAGCCCTGGGACAGGACGGATAGGGGACAATGAGCAGTTCTTC. It specifies CASSPGTGRIGDNEQFF.

This clonotype was seen ten or more times. The chain couples TRBV6-6 to TRBJ1-5; D gene uncertain. This CDR3 region has 12 residues. Trimming left V 0 bases short and J 5 bases short, with 2 bases between. Germline values: CDR1 MNHNY, CDR2 SVGAGI (reference sequence). The CDR3 nucleotides read TGTGCCAGCAGTTACTCCGATCAGCCCCAGCATTTT. This encodes CASSYSDQPQHF.

This clonotype was seen at least ten times. The chain combines TRBV9 with TRBJ2-2; 10 bases are a match to TRBD1. With V trimmed by 3 bases and J by 0 bases, 2 bases remained unmatched. This CDR3 contains 16 residues. The germline V gene has CDR1 SGDLS and CDR2 YYNGEE. CDR3: CASSAGQGANTGELFF. CDR3 coding DNA: TGTGCCAGCAGCGCCGGACAGGGGGCGAACACCGGGGAGCTGTTTTTT.

This clonotype has ten or more counts. The chain recombines TRBV20-1 with TRBJ2-7, with D uncertain. V lost 6 bases and J 7 bases, leaving 13 bases between the germline ends. Looked up from germline, CDR1 is DFQATT and CDR2 is SNEGSKA (reference sequence). This CDR3 region has 11 residues. CDR3 nucleotides: TGCAGTGCAACCCTGATTTGGGAGCAGTACTTC. Translating it yields CSATLIWEQYF.

This chain links TRBV20-1 with TRBJ2-5, with 7 nucleotides matching TRBD2. V gave up 0 bases and J gave up 5 bases; unmatched junction bases: 12. Germline loops: CDR1 DFQATT, CDR2 SNEGSKA (reference sequence). CDR3 length: 16 residues. CDR3 region: CSARDLTRGREETQYF. In DNA form, the CDR3 reads TGCAGTGCTAGAGATTTAACGAGAGGGCGGGAGGAGACCCAGTACTTC.

This chain joins TRBV3-1 and TRBJ2-1; TRBD2 aligns across 12 bases. The CDR3 consists of 13 residues. CDR1 and CDR2 from the germline V gene are LGHDT and YNNKEL (reference sequence). J was trimmed by 15 bases and V by 3 bases; bases with no gene match: 6. The CDR3: CASSQKTSGSPFF. CDR3 DNA: TGTGCCAGCAGCCAGAAGACTAGCGGGAGTCCGTTCTTC.

This clonotype appeared many times. The chain uses TRBV20-1 and TRBJ2-7, with D uncertain. The V end was cut by 3 bases, the J end by 6 bases, with 9 bases between. The CDR3 is 11 amino acids. Germline CDR1 DFQATT, CDR2 SNEGSKA (reference sequence). CDR3 bases: TGCAGTGCTAGCAGTGCGGCCGAGCAGTACTTC. Its translation: CSASSAAEQYF.

The V gene is TRBV29-1, the J gene TRBJ1-1; D perhaps matches TRBD1 (5 bases). The CDR3 runs 13 residues. Germline values: CDR1 SQVTM, CDR2 ANQGSEA. V was shortened by 5 bases and J by 1 base, with 11 bases between the two germline ends. CDR3 coding DNA: TGCAGCGTTTTGGTGACAGAGAACACTGAAGCTTTCTTT. Translating it yields CSVLVTENTEAFF.

This clonotype has at least ten counts. V is TRBV25-1 and J is TRBJ2-1; D might be TRBD2 (6 bases). The CDR3 is made up of 14 amino acids. The V and J ends lost 7 bases and 5 bases respectively, with 15 bases between them. In germline, CDR1 is MGHDK, CDR2 SYGVNS. CDR3 in amino acids: CASTNSGFDNEQFF. The CDR3, as DNA: TGTGCCAGCACCAATAGCGGATTCGACAATGAGCAGTTCTTC.

In its sample, this clonotype was seen many times. The rearrangement uses TRBV7-9 and TRBJ2-7, with no clear D. This CDR3 has 14 amino acids. CDR1 is SEHNR and CDR2 is FQNEAQ in the germline V gene (reference sequence). V lost 6 bases and J lost 3, with 15 bases in between. The CDR3 spells CASSKALSDYEQYF. CDR3 DNA sequence: TGTGCCAGCAGTAAAGCCTTGTCAGACTACGAGCAGTACTTC.

The CDR3 protein is CASSQNPAVGASTDTQYF. The CDR3 bases are TGTGCCAGCAGCCAGAATCCCGCCGTGGGGGCCTCCACAGATACGCAGTATTTT. This chain connects TRBV3-1 to TRBJ2-3; TRBD1 might be the D (6 bases). Between the trimmed V and J ends, which lost 3 bases and 2 bases, there was a span of 21 bases. CDR1 LGHDT and CDR2 YNNKEL come from the germline V gene (reference sequence). The CDR3 length is 18 residues.

At least ten counts were recorded for this clonotype. V is TRBV5-5 and J is TRBJ2-7; a possible D gene is TRBD1 (5 bases). The CDR3 totals 15 residues. The germline V gene has CDR1 SGHKS and CDR2 YYEKEE (reference sequence). V lost 4 bases to trimming and J lost 3 bases, with 17 bases between them. CDR3 bases: TGTGCCAGCAGCACTGCTAGGGGCAGGGACTACGAGCAGTACTTC. Protein product: CASSTARGRDYEQYF.

This clonotype has a handful of counts. Here the CDR3 DNA reads TGTGCCAGCAGTTTGGTCCACGCTAGCAATCAGCCCCAGCATTTT. This encodes CASSLVHASNQPQHF. The V call is TRBV28, the J call TRBJ1-5; D call uncertain. The V end lost 3 bases, the J end lost 0 bases, and 9 bases lay between the germline ends. This CDR3 region has 15 residues. Germline V gene lookup returns CDR1 MDHEN and CDR2 SYDVKM.

The sample holds a few counts of this clonotype. A much more abundant neighbour one base away suggests this may be a read error. The V gene is TRBV9, the J gene TRBJ2-7; 9 positions agree with TRBD2. The CDR3 has 13 amino acids. J lost 13 bases, V lost 3 bases, and 11 bases had no gene match. Germline V CDR1 and CDR2: SGDLS, YYNGEE. The CDR3 region has the DNA TGTGCCAGCAGCGCGTCATTTAGCGGGGGCCTTTACTTC. It specifies CASSASFSGGLYF.

The genes are TRBV27 and TRBJ2-1, with a possible D match to TRBD2 (6 bases). V dropped 6 bases and J dropped 5 bases, with 20 bases sitting between them. Germline-derived CDR1 and CDR2 are MNHEY and SMNVEV (reference sequence). This CDR3 has 16 amino acids. CDR3: CASRTLGAGRNNEQFF. The CDR3, as DNA: TGTGCCAGCAGGACCCTAGGGGCGGGAAGGAACAATGAGCAGTTCTTC.

The chain carries TRBV6-5 and TRBJ1-5; the D gene is possibly TRBD1 (5 bases). Between the trimmed V and J ends, which lost 4 bases and 4 bases, there was a span of 14 bases. The length of the CDR3 is 15 residues. Germline V lookup: CDR1 MNHEY, CDR2 SVGAGI. The CDR3 is CASSLWWGENQPQHF. The DNA for the CDR3 is TGTGCCAGCAGTTTGTGGTGGGGGGAGAATCAGCCCCAGCATTTT.

About this clonotype: The CDR3 does not end in the conserved phenylalanine or tryptophan, so this is likely a read error. The gene calls are TRBV5-6 and TRBJ2-1, with 7 bases that match TRBD1. Germline CDR1 and CDR2: SGHDT and YYEEEE. The CDR3 covers 15 residues. With 1 base clipped from V and 4 bases from J, the junction kept 5 bases outside the gene matches. CDR3 in amino acids: CASSLIGTDYNEQFS. CDR3 bases: TGTGCCAGCAGCTTGATCGGGACAGATTACAATGAGCAGTTCTCC.

This clonotype was seen repeatedly, ten times or more. V gene TRBV19 combines with J gene TRBJ2-2; D is uncertain. The germline V gene encodes CDR1 LNHDA and CDR2 SQIVND (reference sequence). The length of the CDR3 is 14 residues. V lost 2 bases and J lost 6, with 10 bases in between. The CDR3 DNA reads as TGTGCCAGTAGTATACGTTCGGGTGCCGGGGAGCTGTTTTTT. Encoded protein: CASSIRSGAGELFF.

Ten or more counts support this clonotype. The V gene is TRBV18, the J gene TRBJ1-6; D possibly corresponds to TRBD1 (6 bases). Trimming removed 6 bases at V and 1 base at J, with 10 bases between. Germline V lookup: CDR1 KGHSH, CDR2 LQKENI. CDR3 length equals 15 residues. CDR3 loop: CASSQQGSYNSPLHF. In DNA, the CDR3 is TGTGCCAGCTCTCAACAGGGTTCCTATAATTCACCCCTCCACTTT.

This clonotype came up many times. The chain has TRBV25-1 and TRBJ1-4; possible D gene TRBD1, 6 bases. Trimming took off 5 bases at V and 8 bases at J, with 12 bases between the two ends. The CDR3 contains 13 residues. CDR1 and CDR2 (germline): MGHDK, SYGVNS. The CDR3 nucleotides read TGTGCCAGCAGTTGGCAGGGGATGGAAAAACTGTTTTTT. It yields the protein CASSWQGMEKLFF.

This clonotype was observed many times. V and J are TRBV20-1 and TRBJ2-7; 10 nucleotides align to TRBD1. The length of the CDR3 is 15 residues. Germline CDR1 and CDR2: DFQATT and SNEGSKA (reference sequence). The trim removed 2 bases at V and 1 base at J, leaving 5 bases unmatched. This CDR3 is CSARNRTGGSYEQYF. CDR3 nucleotides: TGCAGTGCTAGAAACAGGACAGGGGGGTCCTACGAGCAGTACTTC.

The rearrangement uses TRBV28 and TRBJ1-2; no clear D gene. In germline, CDR1 is MDHEN, CDR2 SYDVKM. V gave up 8 bases and J gave up 0 bases, with 19 bases separating them. The CDR3 runs 16 residues. The CDR3 protein is CASRNRQARPNYGYTF. In DNA form, the CDR3 reads TGTGCCAGCCGAAATAGGCAGGCCCGTCCTAACTATGGCTACACCTTC.

The table lists this clonotype with many counts. The rearrangement uses TRBV9 and TRBJ2-3; D is possibly TRBD1 (6 bases). The CDR3 runs 16 residues. Looked up from germline, CDR1 is SGDLS and CDR2 is YYNGEE. Trimming pared 0 bases from V and 3 bases from J, leaving 14 bases between. The DNA for the CDR3 is TGTGCCAGCAGCGTAGGAAGGCAGGGGAGTACAGATACGCAGTATTTT. This encodes CASSVGRQGSTDTQYF.

The table lists this clonotype with a count of one. The chain links TRBV20-1 to TRBJ2-1; 13 nucleotides line up with TRBD2. Germline V gene sequence: CDR1 DFQATT, CDR2 SNEGSKA (reference sequence). V lost 5 bases and J lost 5; bases outside the gene matches: 3. The CDR3 spans 14 residues. The CDR3 reads CSAVGTSGNNEQFF. For the CDR3, the DNA is TGCAGTGCTGTCGGGACTAGCGGGAACAATGAGCAGTTCTTC.